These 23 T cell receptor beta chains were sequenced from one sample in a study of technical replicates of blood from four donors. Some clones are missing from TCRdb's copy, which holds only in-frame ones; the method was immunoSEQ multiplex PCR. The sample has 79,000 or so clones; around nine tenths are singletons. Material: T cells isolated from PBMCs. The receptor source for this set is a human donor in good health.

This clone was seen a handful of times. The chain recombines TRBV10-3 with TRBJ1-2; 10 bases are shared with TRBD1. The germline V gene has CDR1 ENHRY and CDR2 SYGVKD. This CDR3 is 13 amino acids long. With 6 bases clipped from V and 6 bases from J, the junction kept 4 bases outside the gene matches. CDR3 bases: TGTGCCATCAGGCGGGACAGGGGTGATGGCTACACCTTC. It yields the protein CAIRRDRGDGYTF.

CDR3 nucleotides: TGTGCCAGCAGTGTACTAGCTGAGCAGTTCTTC. It specifies CASSVLAEQFF. The chain joins TRBV28 to TRBJ2-1; D may be TRBD2 (6 bases). Germline-derived CDR1 and CDR2 are MDHEN and SYDVKM. V gave up 5 bases and J gave up 9 bases, with 8 bases separating them. This CDR3 has 11 amino acids.

CDR3: CASSLDLAGLWNTGELFF. CDR3 DNA sequence: TGTGCCAGCAGCTTGGATCTAGCGGGTCTATGGAACACCGGGGAGCTGTTTTTT. The V and J genes are TRBV5-6 and TRBJ2-2, with 8 bases lining up with TRBD2. The CDR3 runs to 18 residues. Germline CDR1 reads SGHDT; CDR2 reads YYEEEE. V lost 0 bases, J lost 1 base, and 8 bases stayed unmatched.

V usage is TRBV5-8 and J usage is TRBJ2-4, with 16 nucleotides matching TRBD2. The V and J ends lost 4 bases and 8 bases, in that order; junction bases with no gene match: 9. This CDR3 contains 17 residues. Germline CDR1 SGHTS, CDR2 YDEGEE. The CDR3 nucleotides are TGTGCCAGCAGCCCGGGACTAGCGGGGGGGCCCGGGGACATTCAGTACTTC. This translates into CASSPGLAGGPGDIQYF.

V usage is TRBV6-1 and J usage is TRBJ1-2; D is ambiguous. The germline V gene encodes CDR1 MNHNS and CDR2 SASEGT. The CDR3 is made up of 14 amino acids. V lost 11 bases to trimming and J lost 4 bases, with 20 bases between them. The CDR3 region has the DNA TGTGCCTCACGTTCGACCGGGTTTGGCTATGGCTACACCTTC. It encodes CASRSTGFGYGYTF.

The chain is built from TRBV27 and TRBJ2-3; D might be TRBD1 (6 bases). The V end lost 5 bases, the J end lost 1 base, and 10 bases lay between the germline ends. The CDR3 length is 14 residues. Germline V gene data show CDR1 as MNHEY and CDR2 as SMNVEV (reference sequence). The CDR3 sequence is CASSPRTGTDTQYF. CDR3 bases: TGTGCCAGCAGTCCGAGGACAGGCACAGATACGCAGTATTTT.

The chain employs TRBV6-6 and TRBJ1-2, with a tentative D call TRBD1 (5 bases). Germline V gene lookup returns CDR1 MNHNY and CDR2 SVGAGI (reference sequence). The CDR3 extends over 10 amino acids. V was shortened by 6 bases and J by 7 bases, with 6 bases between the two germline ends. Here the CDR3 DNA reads TGTGCCAGCAGGCAGGGTGGCTACACCTTC. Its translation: CASRQGGYTF.

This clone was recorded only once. CDR3 sequence reads: CASSRTRAGPTGELFF. The CDR3 DNA follows: TGTGCCAGCAGCCGGACTAGAGCGGGGCCTACCGGGGAGCTGTTTTTT. The chain has TRBV2 and TRBJ2-2; 7 bases align to TRBD2. Looked up from germline, CDR1 is SNHLY and CDR2 is FYNNEI. V shed 6 bases and J 5 bases; nucleotides not matched to a gene: 12. The CDR3 runs to 16 residues.

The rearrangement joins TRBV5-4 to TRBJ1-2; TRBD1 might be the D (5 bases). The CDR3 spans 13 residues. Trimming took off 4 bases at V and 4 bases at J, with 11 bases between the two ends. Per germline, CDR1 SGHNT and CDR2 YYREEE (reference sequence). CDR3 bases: TGTGCCAGCAGCCTTGACAGTATCTATGGCTACACCTTC. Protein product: CASSLDSIYGYTF.

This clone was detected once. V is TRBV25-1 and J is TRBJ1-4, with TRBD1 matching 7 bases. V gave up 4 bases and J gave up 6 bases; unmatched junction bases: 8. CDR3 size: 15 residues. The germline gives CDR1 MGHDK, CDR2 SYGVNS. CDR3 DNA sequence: TGTGCCAGCAGTGCCAAGGGGGCGGCATATGAAAAACTGTTTTTT. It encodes CASSAKGAAYEKLFF. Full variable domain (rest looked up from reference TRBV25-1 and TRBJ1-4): EADIYQTPRYLVIGTGKKITLECSQTMGHDKMYWYQQDPGMELHLIHYSYGVNSTEKGDLSSESTVSRIRTEHFPLTLESARPSHTSQYLCASSAKGAAYEKLFFGSGTQLSVL.

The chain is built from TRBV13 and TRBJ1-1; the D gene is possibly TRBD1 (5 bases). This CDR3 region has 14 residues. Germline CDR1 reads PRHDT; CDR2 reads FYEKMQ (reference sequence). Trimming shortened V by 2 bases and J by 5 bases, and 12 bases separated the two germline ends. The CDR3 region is CASSLQGVRTEAFF. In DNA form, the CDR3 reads TGTGCCAGCAGCTTACAGGGTGTTAGGACTGAAGCTTTCTTT.

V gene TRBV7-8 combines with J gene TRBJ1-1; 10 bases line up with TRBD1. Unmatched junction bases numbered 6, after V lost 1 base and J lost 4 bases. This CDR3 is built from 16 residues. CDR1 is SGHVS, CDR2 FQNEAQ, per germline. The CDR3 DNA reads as TGTGCCAGCAGCTTAGTTCTGGGACAGGGGATCACTGAAGCTTTCTTT. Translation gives CASSLVLGQGITEAFF.

The DNA of the CDR3 is TGTGCCAGCGGGACCGGGACTAGCGCGTTGGGGACCCAGTACTTC. Translating it yields CASGTGTSALGTQYF. V usage is TRBV5-8 and J usage is TRBJ2-5; 10 bases map to TRBD2. The CDR3 loop spans 15 amino acids. Germline V gene lookup returns CDR1 SGHTS and CDR2 YDEGEE. V dropped 7 bases and J dropped 7; count of bases not matched to a gene: 13.

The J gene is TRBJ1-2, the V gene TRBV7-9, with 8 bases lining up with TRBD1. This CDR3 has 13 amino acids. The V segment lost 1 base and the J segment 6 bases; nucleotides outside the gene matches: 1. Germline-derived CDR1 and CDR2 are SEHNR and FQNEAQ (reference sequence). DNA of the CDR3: TGTGCCAGCAGCTTAGAACAGGGGGATGGCTACACCTTC. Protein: CASSLEQGDGYTF.

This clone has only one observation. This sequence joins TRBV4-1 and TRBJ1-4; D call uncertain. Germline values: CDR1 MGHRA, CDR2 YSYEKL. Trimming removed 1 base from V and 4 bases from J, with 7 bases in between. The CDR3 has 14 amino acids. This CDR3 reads CASSQVTYNEKLFF. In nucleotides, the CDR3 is TGCGCCAGCAGCCAAGTTACTTATAATGAAAAACTGTTTTTT.

CDR3 in DNA: TGTGCCATCAGTCCGGGACAGGGGGCGATGGATCTCGGTCCCAACTATGGCTACACCTTC. The encoded protein is CAISPGQGAMDLGPNYGYTF. V gene TRBV10-3 combines with J gene TRBJ1-2; TRBD1 agrees at 12 bases. The CDR3 spans 20 residues. V lost 5 bases, J lost 2 bases, and 18 bases stayed unmatched. Germline CDR1 and CDR2: ENHRY and SYGVKD.

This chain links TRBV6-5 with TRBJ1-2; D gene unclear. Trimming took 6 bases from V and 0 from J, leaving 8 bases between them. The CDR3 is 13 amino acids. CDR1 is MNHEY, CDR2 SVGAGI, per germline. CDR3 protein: CASRTGANYGYTF. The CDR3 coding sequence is TGTGCCAGCAGAACTGGTGCTAACTATGGCTACACCTTC.

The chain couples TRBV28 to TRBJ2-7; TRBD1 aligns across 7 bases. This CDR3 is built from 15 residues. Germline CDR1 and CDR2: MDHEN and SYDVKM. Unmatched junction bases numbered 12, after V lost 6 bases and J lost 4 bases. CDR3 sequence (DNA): TGTGCCAGCAGCCCCGCGGAGACAGGGTCATACGAGCAGTACTTC. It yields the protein CASSPAETGSYEQYF.

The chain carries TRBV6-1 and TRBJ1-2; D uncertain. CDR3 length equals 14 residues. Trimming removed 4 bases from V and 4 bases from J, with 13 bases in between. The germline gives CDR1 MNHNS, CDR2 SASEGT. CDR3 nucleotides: TGTGCCAGCAGTGGTCAGGTGGGCATCTATGGCTACACCTTC. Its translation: CASSGQVGIYGYTF.

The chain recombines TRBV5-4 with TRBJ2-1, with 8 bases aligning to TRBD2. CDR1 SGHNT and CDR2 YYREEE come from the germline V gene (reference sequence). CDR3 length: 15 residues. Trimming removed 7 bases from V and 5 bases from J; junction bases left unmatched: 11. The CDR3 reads CASGSSGAKDNEQFF. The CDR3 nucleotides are TGTGCCAGCGGAAGTAGCGGGGCTAAAGACAATGAGCAGTTCTTC.

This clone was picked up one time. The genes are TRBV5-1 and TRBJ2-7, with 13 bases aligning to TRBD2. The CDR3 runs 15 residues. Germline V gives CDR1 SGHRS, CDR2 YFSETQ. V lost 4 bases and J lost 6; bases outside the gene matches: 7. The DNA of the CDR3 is TGCGCCAGCAGCGAACCGGGACTAGCGGGATTCGAGCAGTACTTC. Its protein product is CASSEPGLAGFEQYF.

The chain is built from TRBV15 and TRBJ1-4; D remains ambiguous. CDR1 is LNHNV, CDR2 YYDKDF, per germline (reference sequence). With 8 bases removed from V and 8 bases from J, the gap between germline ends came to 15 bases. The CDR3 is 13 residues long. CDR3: CATLGEGPEKLFF. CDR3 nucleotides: TGTGCCACCCTCGGGGAAGGCCCAGAAAAACTGTTTTTT.

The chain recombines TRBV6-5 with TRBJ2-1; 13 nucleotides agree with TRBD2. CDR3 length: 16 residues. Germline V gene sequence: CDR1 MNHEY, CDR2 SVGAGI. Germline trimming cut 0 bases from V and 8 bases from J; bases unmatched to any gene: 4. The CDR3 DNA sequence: TGTGCCAGCAGTTACTCCGGACTAGCGGGAGTGGATGAGCAGTTCTTC. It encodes CASSYSGLAGVDEQFF.